This T cell receptor (beta chain) was observed in a study of blood T cell repertoires in COVID-19. The V gene lost 3 bases and the J gene lost 0 bases, with 15 bases spanning the gap. The V gene's germline CDR1 is MNHNS and CDR2 SASEGT. The length of the CDR3 is 16 residues. Data came from immunoSEQ multiplex PCR; TCRdb stores just in-frame clones and leaves some out. The data hold 400,000 or so clones, with 90% observed a single time. Living in under 30 US areas, the participants were between roughly 18 and 90 years of age. Material: PBMCs or T cells enriched from blood (not recorded which). The sequence derives from a man in his late teens or twenties who had recovered from COVID-19. The rearrangement joins TRBV6-1 to TRBJ2-7, with no clear D. The CDR3 coding sequence is TGTGCCAGCAGTGAGGTACCTCCCCAGTTCTCCTACGAGCAGTACTTC. It is translated as CASSEVPPQFSYEQYF.